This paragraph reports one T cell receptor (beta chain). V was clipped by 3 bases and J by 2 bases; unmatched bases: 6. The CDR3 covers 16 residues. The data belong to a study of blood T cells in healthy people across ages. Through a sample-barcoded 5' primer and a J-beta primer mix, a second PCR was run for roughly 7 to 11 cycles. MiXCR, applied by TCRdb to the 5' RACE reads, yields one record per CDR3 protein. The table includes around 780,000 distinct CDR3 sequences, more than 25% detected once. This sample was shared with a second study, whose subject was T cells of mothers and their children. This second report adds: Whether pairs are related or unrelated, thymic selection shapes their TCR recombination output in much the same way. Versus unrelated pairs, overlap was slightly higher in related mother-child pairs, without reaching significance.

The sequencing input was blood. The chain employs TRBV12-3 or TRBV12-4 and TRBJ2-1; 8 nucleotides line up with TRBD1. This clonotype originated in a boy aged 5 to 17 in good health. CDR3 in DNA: TGTGCCAGCAGTTTGCTACGGACAGGGACCTACAATGAGCAGTTCTTC. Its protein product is CASSLLRTGTYNEQFF.